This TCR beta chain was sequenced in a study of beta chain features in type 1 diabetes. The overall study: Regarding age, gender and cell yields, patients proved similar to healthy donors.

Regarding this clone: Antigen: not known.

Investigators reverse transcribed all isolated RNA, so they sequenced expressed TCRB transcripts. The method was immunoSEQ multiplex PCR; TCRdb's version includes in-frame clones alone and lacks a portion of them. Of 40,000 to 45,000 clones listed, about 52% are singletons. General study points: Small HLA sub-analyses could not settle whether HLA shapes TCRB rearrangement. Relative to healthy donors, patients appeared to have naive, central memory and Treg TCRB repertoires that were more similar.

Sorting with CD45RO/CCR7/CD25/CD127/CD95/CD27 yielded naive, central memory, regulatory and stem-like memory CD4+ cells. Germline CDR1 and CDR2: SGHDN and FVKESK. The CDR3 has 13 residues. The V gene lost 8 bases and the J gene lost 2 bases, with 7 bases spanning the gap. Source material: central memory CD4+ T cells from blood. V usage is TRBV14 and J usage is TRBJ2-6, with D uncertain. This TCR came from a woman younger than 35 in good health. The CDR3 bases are TGTGCCAGCGGCCGCGCTGGGGCCAACGTCCTGACTTTC. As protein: CASGRAGANVLTF. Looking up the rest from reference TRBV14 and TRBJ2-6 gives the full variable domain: EAGVTQFPSHSVIEKGQTVTLRCDPISGHDNLYWYRRVMGKEIKFLLHFVKESKQDESGMPNNRFLAERTGGTYSTLKVQPAELEDSGVYFCASGRAGANVLTFGAGSRLTVL.